This T cell receptor beta chain originates from a study of identical twins. TCRdb ran MiXCR on the 5' RACE reads and lists one entry per CDR3 protein. The table includes around 960,000 distinct CDR3 sequences, around 12% detected once. Study results and limitations: Memory repertoires showed no such pattern, whereas abundant cord blood beta clonotypes carried fewer insertions. Interpretation of the results relied on cross-sectional statistical analysis and not on following the same donors. Out-of-frame alpha sequences shared between twins exhibited an excess of low generation probability.

Ten or more counts support this clonotype. Its antigen remains unidentified. This CDR3 has 13 amino acids. The V and J ends lost 3 bases and 3 bases, in that order; junction bases with no gene match: 4. In germline, CDR1 is DFQATT, CDR2 SNEGSKA (reference sequence). This sample was also put to use in a study of yellow fever vaccine responses in identical twins.

This chain joins TRBV20-1 and TRBJ2-7; TRBD2 agrees at 8 bases. The TCR comes from a woman aged 18-29 years in good health. Source material: PBMCs. The chain's CDR3 is CSARVLAGYEQYF. CDR3 nucleotides: TGCAGTGCTAGGGTGCTAGCGGGCTACGAGCAGTACTTC.